Below, one T cell receptor (beta chain) is given with its context. No antigen is known for it. The data originate from a study of cytomegalovirus exposure and HLA in healthy donors. Study-wide results and caveats: Differences between HLA loci emerged in a later analysis of TCR association rates, with DRB1 most and HLA-C fewest.

The CDR3 is made up of 16 amino acids. The trim removed 4 bases at V and 5 bases at J, leaving 7 bases unmatched. Per germline, CDR1 SGHTA and CDR2 FQGNSA. Researchers ran the PCR with 60 Vbeta and 13 Jbeta primers. Authors' data handling: Unique TCR beta chains numbered approximately 80 million in a later analysis, with approximately 10 million shared. This table comes from immunoSEQ multiplex PCR, and its TCRdb copy is limited to in-frame clones, with some not included. The V and J calls and clone size were taken over from that table, and D and trimming were inferred from the DNA. This table has roughly 200,000 clones, under 70% appearing once.

The sequence was obtained from a man aged 40-49 years in good health and CMV-seropositive. Input material: PBMCs. J is TRBJ2-2 and V is TRBV7-2; 10 bases match TRBD2. DNA for the CDR3: TGTGCCAGCAGCTGGAGCGGGGGGGCCGGGACCGGGGAGCTGTTTTTT. It is translated as CASSWSGGAGTGELFF.